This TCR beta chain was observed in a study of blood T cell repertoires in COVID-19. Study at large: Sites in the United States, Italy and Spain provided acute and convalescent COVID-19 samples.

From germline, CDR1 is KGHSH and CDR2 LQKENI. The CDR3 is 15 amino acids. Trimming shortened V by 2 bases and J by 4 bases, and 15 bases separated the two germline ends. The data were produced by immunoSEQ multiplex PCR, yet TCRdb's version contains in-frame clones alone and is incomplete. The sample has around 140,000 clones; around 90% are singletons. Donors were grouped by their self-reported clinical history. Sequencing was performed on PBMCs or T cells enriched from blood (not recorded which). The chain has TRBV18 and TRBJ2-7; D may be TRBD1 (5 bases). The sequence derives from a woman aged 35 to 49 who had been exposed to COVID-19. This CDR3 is CASSPDYQGIYEQYF. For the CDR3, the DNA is TGTGCCAGCTCACCAGATTACCAGGGAATTTACGAGCAGTACTTC.